The sequence of this T cell receptor beta chain was determined in a study of human T cells and chemical hapten exposure (TCRdb year 2021). Regarding the complete study: For sensitization, 2% DPC in acetone was applied to an approximately 2 cm by approximately 2 cm area of upper inner arm skin. Approximately 28 alopecia patients gave blood for TCR sequencing at one to four time points (pre-sensitization, 2, 6 and 24 weeks). In alopecia patients, the study followed how the peripheral blood TCR repertoire changed in vivo over primary and secondary sensitization to diphenylcyclopropenone (DPC), a hapten. The patient cohort, mostly female, included alopecia areata with under or over 50% scalp involvement, alopecia totalis and alopecia universalis. Blood samples were taken from patients before sensitization (week 0) and then at 2, 6 and about 24 weeks after DPC sensitization. Throughout the approximately 25-week study period, patients were also given weekly therapeutic DPC doses on the scalp. Libraries were pooled for sequencing, and variation in per-sample TCR yields was attributed mainly to small differences in library volumes within the pool. Patch testing was done on the upper back using Finn chambers containing 0.01% DPC, and results were scored after 6 days according to International Contact Dermatitis Research Group standards.

Overall results and qualifications from the work: All patients had alopecia, a presumed autoimmune disease, so their immune response might differ from that of healthy individuals. Patch test score correlated positively with the number of PT1 expanded TCRs, reaching significance at thresholds 8, 16 and 32 but not at 4. Significantly more large CDR3 similarity clusters were formed by expanded TCRs than by pre-sensitization or healthy control sets, consistent with antigen-driven responses. Repeated subsampling changed both the strength of the expansion versus patch-test correlation and the threshold at which that correlation became significant. The number of TCRs above 1 in 1000 frequency did not change with DPC sensitization; there was no evidence of global repertoire structure alterations.

This specimen's time point label, per the study, means: patch test 2, 6 weeks after DPC sensitization. Read against the paper, the sample's treatment or condition label means: therapeutic diphenylcyclopropenone sensitization with weekly scalp DPC. At every patch-test visit, the blood draw took place before the patch test was put on. To be eligible, patients had to be aged 18 to 70, diagnosed with alopecia and judged suitable for DPC therapy, while pregnant patients were excluded. Total RNA was isolated from unfractionated whole blood collected in Tempus Blood RNA tubes. Library preparation employed RACE. TCRdb lists the instrument as NextSeq 500. During library preparation, unique molecular identifiers were attached to individual cDNA molecules so that TCRs could be counted in a quantitative, reproducible way. Both TCR alpha and TCR beta chains were sequenced from each blood RNA sample. The original pipeline was this. Samples had a median of about 90,000 TCRs, with a range from about 20,000 to 690,600. The Decombinator software suite was used to annotate the V, J and CDR3 of the TCR reads. For PS versus PT1 abundance plots, all samples were subsampled to the same number of TCRs (28,000). Expanded TCRs were defined as absent before sensitization and observed at least eight times at the 2-week time point. Using fastp at Q25 and MiXCR, TCRdb reprocessed the public reads and kept productive beta chains. Records with the same CDR3 protein are collapsed into one entry carrying the most frequent genes and DNA. TCRdb assigned the V and J calls; the authors' analysis was not used. The sample records 65,000 to 95,000 distinct CDR3 sequences, 6.6% of which are singletons. The ten largest clones take up 1.3% of the sample.

The germline V gene provides CDR1 KGHSH and CDR2 LQKENI. The junction carries 11 bases between V and J, which are trimmed by 2 bases and 0 bases respectively. From the cysteine up to the phenylalanine, the CDR3 has a length of 15 residues. CDR3 DNA is the only sequence kept; it has 45 bases, read in frame from the first base. This clonotype has more than one count but fewer than ten. Its antigen remains unidentified. Per-base quality was not reported, and no clone a single base away is much larger than it. The chain was built from TRBV18 and TRBJ2-7; the D segment cannot be called with confidence. Here the sequenced sample was whole blood, taken in connection with sensitization to the hapten diphenylcyclopropenone (DPC). The sequence was obtained from a woman aged 25-40 years with alopecia areata. Some clones in this sample may be carry-over from other donors' samples. The nucleotide sequence reads as follows: TGTGCCAGCTCACCAATCGGGCGAAGCTCCTACGAGCAGTACTTC. Translated, it gives CASSPIGRSSYEQYF.